These 18 T cell receptor beta chains originate from one sample sequenced in a study of OX40 agonist ivuxolimab in advanced cancers. Libraries were prepared by immunoSEQ multiplex PCR; TCRdb keeps only in-frame clonotypes and omits some of them. Among more than 20,000 clones listed, under 80% were seen once. The sequences come from CD4+ or CD8+ T cells sorted from blood, collected in a trial of the OX40 agonist ivuxolimab. The receptors were sampled from an adult with an advanced solid tumor such as melanoma, head and neck, liver or kidney cancer.

The chain employs TRBV9 and TRBJ2-5; 10 bases line up with TRBD2. After removal of 2 bases from V and 14 bases from J, the junction contained 18 bases not matched to a gene. This CDR3 comprises 16 residues. Germline loops: CDR1 SGDLS, CDR2 YYNGEE. The CDR3 nucleotides read TGTGCCAGCAGCGTTCCACGGGCTAGCGGGGGACAAGATTCCTACTTC. This gives the protein CASSVPRASGGQDSYF.

As to this clone: The same CDR3 arises from other DNA sequences in this sample as well. The chain employs TRBV9 and TRBJ2-5; maybe TRBD2 (5 bases). CDR1 is SGDLS, CDR2 YYNGEE, per germline. This CDR3 spans 13 amino acids. V lost 0 bases and J lost 3, with 6 bases in between. CDR3 loop: CASSVAREETQYF. The CDR3 DNA is TGTGCCAGCAGCGTAGCGAGGGAAGAGACCCAGTACTTC.

Details on this clone: Germline is not matched at one junction end, which may reflect a read error. The rearrangement joins TRBV5-1 to TRBJ2-2, with TRBD1 matching 12 bases. The CDR3 length is 15 residues. The germline gives CDR1 SGHRS, CDR2 YFSETQ. CDR3 sequence: CASKSPGQGAWGAVF. The CDR3 coding sequence is TGCGCCAGCAAGTCTCCGGGACAGGGGGCGTGGGGAGCTGTTTTT.

The J gene is TRBJ1-4, the V gene TRBV19, with D unclear. The CDR3 consists of 12 residues. V was cut by 6 bases and J by 6 bases, with 8 bases left in between. Germline lookup yields CDR1 LNHDA and CDR2 SQIVND (reference sequence). This CDR3 reads CASRFKDEKLFF. For the CDR3, the DNA is TGTGCCAGTAGATTCAAAGATGAAAAACTGTTTTTT.

This clone has only a few counts. The genes are TRBV5-6 and TRBJ1-2; 8 bases map to TRBD1. V trimming: 3 bases; J trimming: 4 bases; junction bases outside the gene matches: 5. The CDR3 totals 14 residues. The germline gives CDR1 SGHDT, CDR2 YYEEEE. The CDR3 DNA reads TGTGCCAGCAGCTCCAGGGGGCTCCTCTATGGCTACACCTTC. This sequence encodes CASSSRGLLYGYTF.

The J gene is TRBJ1-6, the V gene TRBV7-8; possible D gene TRBD1, 6 bases. In germline, CDR1 is SGHVS, CDR2 FQNEAQ. The CDR3 length is 17 residues. Trimming removed 1 base at V and 6 bases at J, with 16 bases between. This chain's CDR3 is CASSLVRGVGANSPLHF. Here the CDR3 DNA reads TGTGCCAGCAGCTTAGTAAGGGGGGTCGGGGCTAATTCACCCCTCCACTTT.

This clone has more than one count but fewer than ten. The V and J genes are TRBV7-9 and TRBJ2-3, with D perhaps assigned TRBD1 or TRBD2 (6 bases each). The germline V and J ends were trimmed by 5 bases and 4 bases, with 13 bases remaining between them. Germline CDR1 and CDR2: SEHNR and FQNEAQ (reference sequence). CDR3 length equals 14 residues. The CDR3 bases are TGTGCCAGCAGCCCCGGAGGGGGGCCAGATACGCAGTATTTT. Protein product: CASSPGGGPDTQYF.

This rearrangement joins TRBV4-3 to TRBJ1-6; D unclear. Germline CDR1 and CDR2: LGHNA and YSLEER. This CDR3 comprises 15 residues. Trimming took 3 bases from V and 7 from J, leaving 13 bases between them. This CDR3 is CASSQGSLGNSPLHF. The DNA of the CDR3 is TGCGCCAGCAGCCAGGGGTCTCTAGGGAATTCACCCCTCCACTTT.

This chain connects TRBV29-1 to TRBJ1-1; D is perhaps TRBD1 (6 bases). CDR3 size: 16 residues. V was pared by 1 base and J by 1 base, with 16 bases between. CDR1 is SQVTM and CDR2 is ANQGSEA in the germline V gene. CDR3 residues: CSVEVLRTATNTEAFF. The CDR3 nucleotides are TGCAGCGTTGAAGTATTGAGGACAGCTACGAACACTGAAGCTTTCTTT.

The chain couples TRBV5-6 to TRBJ2-7; 7 bases fit TRBD1. Germline assignment: CDR1 SGHDT and CDR2 YYEEEE. The CDR3 has 16 residues. V shed 0 bases and J 3 bases; nucleotides not matched to a gene: 9. The CDR3 nucleotides are TGTGCCAGCAGCTTGGCACAGGGGTCCTTAAACTACGAGCAGTACTTC. Encoded protein: CASSLAQGSLNYEQYF.

The chain employs TRBV29-1 and TRBJ2-3; the D gene is possibly TRBD2 (7 bases). The germline V and J ends were trimmed by 6 bases and 4 bases, with 17 bases remaining between them. The CDR3 totals 14 residues. Germline V gene lookup returns CDR1 SQVTM and CDR2 ANQGSEA. CDR3 DNA: TGCAGCGTACCCGGGTTAGGGGGGGCAGATACGCAGTATTTT. This codes for CSVPGLGGADTQYF.

This clone was recorded once. The chain carries TRBV5-1 and TRBJ1-3; D gene uncertain. The CDR3 is 14 residues long. The V gene's germline CDR1 is SGHRS and CDR2 YFSETQ. V shed 1 base and J shed 3 bases, with 8 bases lying between them. The chain's CDR3 is CASSLLGVGNTIYF. As DNA, the CDR3 is TGCGCCAGCAGCTTGTTGGGAGTTGGAAACACCATATATTTT.

The chain carries TRBV10-1 and TRBJ2-6; D unresolved. Trimming removed 5 bases from V and 4 bases from J, with 9 bases in between. CDR3 length equals 14 residues. Germline V gene data show CDR1 as WNHNN and CDR2 as SYGVQD (reference sequence). The CDR3 region is CASSPDLGANVLTF. CDR3 in DNA: TGCGCCAGCAGTCCCGATTTAGGGGCCAACGTCCTGACTTTC.

V is TRBV6-5 and J is TRBJ1-1; tentatively, D is TRBD1 (5 bases). V lost 0 bases and J lost 1, with 9 bases in between. Per germline, CDR1 MNHEY and CDR2 SVGAGI. The CDR3 covers 15 residues. The CDR3 DNA reads as TGTGCCAGCAGTTACTCTGGGGGAGGGAACACTGAAGCTTTCTTT. It encodes CASSYSGGGNTEAFF.

This clone has a handful of counts. This sequence joins TRBV5-6 and TRBJ2-5, with 9 positions matching TRBD1. This CDR3 has 14 amino acids. V lost 4 bases and J lost 5; bases outside the gene matches: 6. Looked up from germline, CDR1 is SGHDT and CDR2 is YYEEEE. Here the CDR3 reads CASSRAGQGETQYF. The CDR3 DNA reads TGTGCCAGCAGCCGGGCGGGACAGGGCGAGACCCAGTACTTC.

This clone occurred a few times. The J gene is TRBJ1-6, the V gene TRBV19; 8 bases are a match to TRBD1. Germline CDR1 is LNHDA and CDR2 is SQIVND (reference sequence). This CDR3 spans 15 amino acids. V lost 9 bases, J lost 9 bases, and 13 bases stayed unmatched. The CDR3 here is CARPPRQGQISPLHF. Written as DNA, the CDR3 is TGTGCCAGACCCCCCCGACAGGGGCAGATTTCACCCCTCCACTTT.

As to this clone: Other DNA sequences in this sample translate to the same CDR3. This sequence joins TRBV5-1 and TRBJ2-2; D unclear. The CDR3 spans 14 residues. Germline assignment: CDR1 SGHRS and CDR2 YFSETQ. V was clipped by 0 bases and J by 6 bases, with 9 bases between them. In DNA form, the CDR3 reads TGCGCCAGCAGCTTGGGCCTAGATGCCGGGGAGCTGTTTTTT. Protein product: CASSLGLDAGELFF. The full variable domain, completed using reference TRBV5-1 and TRBJ2-2, is KAGVTQTPRYLIKTRGQQVTLSCSPISGHRSVSWYQQTPGQGLQFLFEYFSETQRNKGNFPGRFSGRQFSNSRSEMNVSTLELGDSALYLCASSLGLDAGELFFGEGSRLTVL.

The chain is built from TRBV19 and TRBJ2-7; TRBD1 might be the D (5 bases). Germline V gene sequence: CDR1 LNHDA, CDR2 SQIVND (reference sequence). With 7 bases removed from V and 5 bases from J, the gap between germline ends came to 21 bases. CDR3 length: 15 residues. For the CDR3, the DNA is TGTGCCAGTACCCCCGAGTCAGGGATGTTCCACGAGCAGTACTTC. It specifies CASTPESGMFHEQYF.